These 5 T cell receptor beta chains were sequenced from one sample in a study of a mutant IDH1 vaccine in newly diagnosed glioma. Their recognized antigens are unknown. The repertoire was sequenced with immunoSEQ multiplex PCR; TCRdb's copy has only in-frame clones and lacks some. The sample includes tens of thousands of clones, 75% to 90% of them seen just once. Described time point: week 23, last vaccination. With topical imiquimod, each dose of the vaccine consisted of 300 ug of mutant IDH1 20-mer peptide. The starting material was PBMCs, obtained from a glioma patient whose treatment included an IDH1 peptide vaccine. These receptors were taken from a man aged 35-49 years with glioma.

The chain employs TRBV30 and TRBJ1-2; perhaps TRBD1 as D (5 bases). The CDR3 is 15 residues long. The V gene's germline CDR1 is GTSNPN and CDR2 SVGIG (reference sequence). The ends were cut back, 0 bases at V and 3 bases at J, with 14 bases in the middle. The CDR3 DNA is TGTGCCTGGAGTGTATATTCAGGGAAGGACTATGGCTACACCTTC. This sequence encodes CAWSVYSGKDYGYTF.

The chain links TRBV10-3 to TRBJ2-3; D unclear. The CDR3 runs to 14 residues. The V gene lost 7 bases and the J gene lost 0 bases, with 11 bases spanning the gap. From germline, CDR1 is ENHRY and CDR2 SYGVKD. The CDR3 nucleotides are TGTGCCATCACGCGAGAGGTCAGCACAGATACGCAGTATTTT. Amino acid sequence: CAITREVSTDTQYF.

This clone came up a few times. One end of the junction is discordant with germline, which a read error may explain. The chain carries TRBV2 and TRBJ1-6; D call uncertain. CDR1 and CDR2 from the germline V gene are SNHLY and FYNNEI. This CDR3 is built from 15 residues. In nucleotides, the CDR3 is TGTGCCAGCAGGGAAGGGAGCTCCTATAATTCACCCCTCCACTTT. It yields the protein CASREGSSYNSPLHF.

CDR3 DNA: TGTGCCAGCAGCGTGGGACCGGCGCTTGAAAAACTGTTTTTT. It encodes CASSVGPALEKLFF. This chain uses TRBV9 with TRBJ1-4, with a possible D match to TRBD1 (5 bases). The CDR3 consists of 14 residues. Germline V CDR1 and CDR2: SGDLS, YYNGEE. V was clipped by 2 bases and J by 7 bases, with 12 bases between them. The whole variable domain, remainder taken from reference TRBV9 and TRBJ1-4, is DSGVTQTPKHLITATGQRVTLRCSPRSGDLSVYWYQQSLDQGLQFLIQYYNGEERAKGNILERFSAQQFPDLHSELNLSSLELGDSALYFCASSVGPALEKLFFGSGTQLSVL.

The chain carries TRBV7-8 and TRBJ1-1, with D tentatively TRBD1 (6 bases). Trimming cost V 5 bases and J 2 bases, with 21 bases left between them. The CDR3 is made up of 17 amino acids. Germline CDR1 reads SGHVS; CDR2 reads FQNEAQ. The chain's CDR3 is CASSRLPLDRYNTEAFF. DNA of the CDR3: TGTGCCAGCAGCCGTCTACCTCTGGACAGATATAACACTGAAGCTTTCTTT.